This TCR beta chain was recorded in a study of control samples from healthy donors and cancer patients. Germline CDR1 is GTSNPN and CDR2 is SVGIG (reference sequence). V lost 4 bases and J 7 bases, leaving 22 bases between the germline ends. The CDR3 runs 16 residues. Here immunoSEQ multiplex PCR was the method, and the copy in TCRdb shows in-frame clones only, minus some. The table shows around 42,000 clones, with approximately 87% occurring only once. This chain joins TRBV30 and TRBJ1-4, with D possibly TRBD1 on 5 matching bases. The receptor comes from a man in his fifties or sixties in good health. The sequencing sample was made of blood. This CDR3 reads CAWKRTGTAGSEKLFF. The CDR3 DNA is TGTGCCTGGAAAAGGACCGGGACGGCGGGGAGTGAAAAACTGTTTTTT.